This T cell receptor beta chain was found in a study of cytomegalovirus exposure and HLA in healthy donors. The PCR had 60 Vbeta and 13 Jbeta primers. The protocol was immunoSEQ multiplex PCR, while the TCRdb copy is restricted to in-frame clones and leaves out a portion. The sample consists of 70,000 or so clones, 80% to 90% of them appearing once. Points on this clone: Its specificity is not known.

Study-wide findings and caveats: HLA alleles showed associations with approximately 15,000 TCR beta sequences in a later analysis, at a 0.05 false discovery rate. Later on, analysis showed that most CMV-associated TCR beta chains appeared to be HLA-restricted.

CDR3 size: 13 residues. CDR1 is MNHEY, CDR2 SVGAGI, per germline. Trimming removed 5 bases from V and 6 bases from J, with 11 bases in between. This TCR derives from a woman in her 30s in good health and CMV-seropositive. This chain uses TRBV6-5 with TRBJ1-5; possible D gene TRBD1, 5 bases. Input material: PBMCs. The CDR3 is CASSENRIQPQHF. The CDR3 bases are TGTGCCAGCAGTGAAAACAGGATTCAGCCCCAGCATTTT.